This T cell receptor (beta chain) appears in the sequencing data of a study of CXCR3-negative and CXCR3-positive naive CD8 T cells. This CDR3 contains 15 residues. CDR1 and CDR2 from the germline V gene are SQVTM and ANQGSEA. All TRB cDNA libraries came from 5' RACE performed with UMI labels. One entry per CDR3 protein, without DNA, is what TCRdb gives after re-calling the 5' RACE reads. Its table lists approximately 58,000 distinct CDR3 sequences. This TCR was recovered from a human donor in good health. Some clones in this sample may be carry-over from other donors' samples. Sequences were obtained from naive CXCR3- CD8+ T cells from blood. Subset described: CD45RO-CCR7+CD27+CD95- naive CD8+ T cells lacking CXCR3 (TNR3-). This chain connects TRBV29-1 to TRBJ1-1. The CDR3 here is CSVEGPQSMNTEAFF.